The clone carrying this T cell receptor (beta chain) has only a few counts. This sample stems from a study of T cells after yellow fever vaccination. Trimming pared 6 bases from V and 1 base from J, leaving 10 bases between. Per the germline V gene, CDR1 is MNHEY and CDR2 is SMNVEV (reference sequence). CDR3 size: 14 residues. Each CDR3 protein is one row after TCRdb ran MiXCR on the 5' RACE reads. The table has 620,000 or so distinct CDR3 sequences, about 17% seen once; the top ten hold roughly a sixth. The sequencing used PBMCs, collected 5 days after the first yellow fever vaccination. The sequence came from a man in his late teens or twenties who received the YFV17D yellow fever vaccine. J is TRBJ1-5 and V is TRBV27, with a tentative D call TRBD1 (5 bases). CDR3 residues: CASRGGLSNQPQHF. The CDR3, as DNA: TGTGCCAGCAGGGGGGGGTTGAGCAATCAGCCCCAGCATTTT.